The 29 T cell receptor beta chains below were found in one sample sequenced in a study of CD4 T cells in relation to SARS-CoV-2 and coronaviruses (dated by TCRdb to the early 2020s). Antigens for these TCRs are unknown. CD4+ T cells from unexposed donors were collected before the COVID-19 pandemic (2011-2018). Following 10 days of culture, the EasySep CD4+ T cell isolation kit was used to isolate CD4+ T cells. Library construction relied on the immunoSEQ multiplex PCR assay. Drawn from immuneACCESS, this table holds only the in-frame rearrangements with V and J called that TCRdb kept. Clones are partly lost; checked studies trace under half to an unresolved V gene and leave the rest unexplained. The sample profile shows around 22,000 clones; roughly 73% of them were found once. The ten largest clonotypes hold about 17% of the sample. Material: CD4+ T cells from PBMCs, cultured in vitro. These receptors were collected from a human donor in good health.

The V and J genes are TRBV2 and TRBJ1-1; D not certain. Looked up from germline, CDR1 is SNHLY and CDR2 is FYNNEI. V was trimmed by 9 bases and J by 4 bases, leaving 12 bases between them. This CDR3 is built from 12 residues. The CDR3 protein is CASALTITEAFF. The DNA for the CDR3 is TGTGCCAGTGCTCTGACCATCACTGAAGCTTTCTTT.

In this sample, this clone turned up a few times. The chain has TRBV6-4 and TRBJ2-3; 8 nucleotides line up with TRBD2. Germline V CDR1 and CDR2: MRHNA, SNTAGT. The trim removed 4 bases at V and 2 bases at J, leaving 2 bases unmatched. The CDR3 runs to 14 residues. The CDR3 region is CASSAGGPTDTQYF. In nucleotides, the CDR3 is TGTGCCAGCAGTGCGGGAGGGCCCACAGATACGCAGTATTTT.

The V gene is TRBV29-1, the J gene TRBJ1-1; weak D call: TRBD1 (5 bases). CDR3 length: 13 residues. Germline CDR1 and CDR2: SQVTM and ANQGSEA. The V end was cut by 5 bases, the J end by 5 bases, with 15 bases between. The CDR3: CSVTGAMGTEAFF. The CDR3 bases are TGCAGCGTTACAGGCGCGATGGGTACTGAAGCTTTCTTT.

The table lists this clone with a few counts. The rearrangement links TRBV11-1 to TRBJ1-6; D is unresolved. This CDR3 contains 14 residues. Between the trimmed V and J ends, which lost 5 bases and 7 bases, there was a span of 12 bases. Germline V gene sequence: CDR1 SGHAT, CDR2 FQDESV (reference sequence). In nucleotides, the CDR3 is TGTGCCAGCAGCGGAAAGGTCGGGAATTCACCCCTCCACTTT. Translating it yields CASSGKVGNSPLHF.

This sequence joins TRBV11-2 and TRBJ2-7; D gene unclear. The CDR3 is 13 amino acids. CDR1 SGHAT and CDR2 FQNNGV come from the germline V gene. The V end lost 3 bases, the J end lost 0 bases, and 6 bases lay between the germline ends. DNA for the CDR3: TGTGCCAGCAGCTTGGGTTCCTCCTACGAGCAGTACTTC. It encodes CASSLGSSYEQYF.

The rearrangement joins TRBV27 to TRBJ2-1, with TRBD2 matching over 11 bases. The J segment lost 7 bases and the V segment lost 6 bases, leaving 8 bases of the junction unmatched. CDR3 length: 15 residues. Germline V lookup: CDR1 MNHEY, CDR2 SMNVEV (reference sequence). The CDR3 loop reads CASRIPSGRLNEQFF. DNA of the CDR3: TGTGCCAGCAGGATACCTAGCGGGAGGTTAAATGAGCAGTTCTTC.

The gene calls are TRBV6-5 and TRBJ2-3; 7 bases are a match to TRBD2. Trimming took 4 bases from V and 2 from J; bases not matched to a gene: 0. Germline lookup yields CDR1 MNHEY and CDR2 SVGAGI. The CDR3 has 13 residues. As DNA, the CDR3 is TGTGCCAGCAGTTGGGACTACACAGATACGCAGTATTTT. Protein product: CASSWDYTDTQYF.

This clone appeared once. The rearrangement uses TRBV5-1 and TRBJ2-1; 14 bases map to TRBD2. CDR1 is SGHRS and CDR2 is YFSETQ in the germline V gene. This CDR3 region has 15 residues. The V gene end was trimmed by 8 bases and the J gene end by 6 bases; junction bases not matched to a gene: 7. This CDR3 is CASSGGTSGGNEQFF. Written as DNA, the CDR3 is TGCGCCAGTTCTGGAGGGACTAGCGGGGGCAATGAGCAGTTCTTC.

The chain has TRBV27 and TRBJ2-2; no clear D. The V gene lost 0 bases and the J gene lost 7 bases, with 15 bases spanning the gap. Germline V gives CDR1 MNHEY, CDR2 SMNVEV (reference sequence). This CDR3 has 16 residues. The CDR3, as DNA: TGTGCCAGCAGTTTATCGAGGCAGCGTTCCGGCGGGGAGCTGTTTTTT. The encoded protein is CASSLSRQRSGGELFF.

The chain combines TRBV7-6 with TRBJ2-1; D may be TRBD2 (6 bases). Germline V gene sequence: CDR1 SGHVS, CDR2 FNYEAQ. CDR3 length: 14 amino acids. Trimming left V 2 bases short and J 14 bases short, with 19 bases between. DNA of the CDR3: TGTGCCAGCAGCTTAAGTCGGGGGTCTATGAGGAAGTTCTTC. Translating gives CASSLSRGSMRKFF.

Only one count was recorded for this clone. This chain joins TRBV6-4 and TRBJ2-7; TRBD2 matches 8 bases. The germline gives CDR1 MRHNA, CDR2 SNTAGT. The V segment lost 2 bases and the J segment 0 bases; nucleotides outside the gene matches: 15. The CDR3 runs to 19 residues. CDR3 loop: CASSDPPGYSGTISYEQYF. The CDR3 region has the DNA TGTGCCAGCAGTGACCCACCCGGGTATAGCGGGACCATCTCCTACGAGCAGTACTTC.

This clone has just a few counts. V usage is TRBV7-3 and J usage is TRBJ1-1; a possible D gene is TRBD1 (6 bases). The V and J ends lost 2 bases and 4 bases respectively, with 14 bases between them. This CDR3 region has 15 residues. The germline V gene encodes CDR1 SGHTA and CDR2 FQGTGA. The CDR3 region is CASSLQAGVSTEAFF. Here the CDR3 DNA reads TGTGCCAGCAGCTTACAGGCAGGGGTGAGCACTGAAGCTTTCTTT.

The chain joins TRBV3-1 (or the pseudogene TRBV3-2) to TRBJ2-5; 12 positions match TRBD2. After removal of 4 bases from V and 2 bases from J, the junction contained 5 bases not matched to a gene. Germline CDR1 reads LGHDT; CDR2 reads YNNKEL (reference sequence). The CDR3 length is 16 residues. This CDR3 is CASSRLAGGPQETQYF. CDR3 nucleotides: TGTGCCAGCAGCCGCCTAGCGGGAGGGCCGCAAGAGACCCAGTACTTC.

By share, this clone ranks as medium-sized. V gene TRBV24-1 combines with J gene TRBJ2-1; 7 bases align to TRBD2. The CDR3 has 15 amino acids. Losses at the gene ends were 5 bases for V and 3 bases for J; bases not matched to a gene: 6. The germline V gene encodes CDR1 KGHDR and CDR2 SFDVKD. The CDR3 nucleotides are TGTGCCACCAGTGCGAGACGGGACTACTACAATGAGCAGTTCTTC. Translating gives CATSARRDYYNEQFF.

The chain couples TRBV5-1 to TRBJ2-5, with no clear D. V lost 0 bases to trimming and J lost 5 bases, with 8 bases between them. This CDR3 region has 13 residues. Germline V CDR1 and CDR2: SGHRS, YFSETQ. CDR3 protein: CASSLAVGETQYF. The DNA of the CDR3 is TGCGCCAGCAGCTTGGCAGTAGGGGAGACCCAGTACTTC.

This clone was recorded a few times. This rearrangement joins TRBV24-1 to TRBJ2-2; 8 bases align to TRBD1. The CDR3 covers 14 residues. J gave up 5 bases and V 7 bases, and 5 bases lay outside the gene matches. Germline lookup yields CDR1 KGHDR and CDR2 SFDVKD. The CDR3 sequence: CATRRTGKTGELFF. CDR3 in DNA: TGTGCCACCAGACGGACAGGGAAAACCGGGGAGCTGTTTTTT.

The V and J genes are TRBV6-5 and TRBJ2-7, with D perhaps matching TRBD1 or TRBD2 (6 bases each). This CDR3 has 15 amino acids. Germline-derived CDR1 and CDR2 are MNHEY and SVGAGI. The germline V and J ends were trimmed by 5 bases and 0 bases, with 14 bases remaining between them. CDR3 DNA sequence: TGTGCCAGCAGTCCTAGGGGGGACCCCTCCTACGAGCAGTACTTC. Protein product: CASSPRGDPSYEQYF.

CDR3 amino acids: CASRTPGTDNTEAFF. CDR3 nucleotide sequence: TGTGCCAGCAGGACTCCCGGGACGGATAACACTGAAGCTTTCTTT. V usage is TRBV6-5 and J usage is TRBJ1-1; perhaps TRBD1 as D (5 bases). V lost 6 bases and J lost 2, with 16 bases in between. The CDR3 extends over 15 amino acids. Germline CDR1 and CDR2: MNHEY and SVGAGI.

The chain has TRBV28 and TRBJ2-2, with unresolved D. Trimming pared 5 bases from V and 9 bases from J, leaving 19 bases between. The CDR3 covers 15 residues. Germline-derived CDR1 and CDR2 are MDHEN and SYDVKM. In nucleotides, the CDR3 is TGTGCCAGCAGTACTGCCTCCGGTGGAAGGAGGGAGCTGTTTTTT. Its translation: CASSTASGGRRELFF.

The chain is built from TRBV7-6 and TRBJ2-5; D is perhaps TRBD1 (5 bases). This CDR3 contains 15 residues. Trimming left V 4 bases short and J 5 bases short, with 17 bases between. Germline V gives CDR1 SGHVS, CDR2 FNYEAQ. In nucleotides, the CDR3 is TGTGCCAGCAGCTCCGACATTATAAAGGGGGAGACCCAGTACTTC. Its translation is CASSSDIIKGETQYF.

The chain is built from TRBV24-1 and TRBJ2-3; 8 bases are a match to TRBD1. Germline loops: CDR1 KGHDR, CDR2 SFDVKD. V dropped 5 bases and J dropped 3; count of bases not matched to a gene: 3. This CDR3 spans 14 amino acids. The chain's CDR3 is CATSVTGGTDTQYF. CDR3 DNA sequence: TGTGCCACCAGTGTTACAGGGGGGACAGATACGCAGTATTTT.

The CDR3 DNA is TGTGCCAGCAGCTATGGGACAGTTTTTTCCCAGTACTTC. This codes for CASSYGTVFSQYF. V is TRBV11-2 and J is TRBJ2-5, with 7 positions matching TRBD1. V shed 4 bases and J 9 bases; nucleotides not matched to a gene: 8. Germline CDR1 reads SGHAT; CDR2 reads FQNNGV. CDR3 size: 13 residues.

This chain joins TRBV7-3 and TRBJ2-5, with 8 bases aligning to TRBD2. The CDR3 consists of 14 residues. CDR1 is SGHTA, CDR2 FQGTGA, per germline. V was pared by 4 bases and J by 5 bases, with 6 bases of the junction left unmatched. CDR3 sequence reads: CASSSGLVGETQYF. CDR3 in DNA: TGTGCCAGCAGCTCGGGACTAGTTGGGGAGACCCAGTACTTC.

The chain uses TRBV19 and TRBJ2-1; 12 positions agree with TRBD2. V was pared by 3 bases and J by 1 base, with 7 bases of the junction left unmatched. From germline, CDR1 is LNHDA and CDR2 SQIVND (reference sequence). The CDR3 has 18 residues. Here the CDR3 DNA reads TGTGCCAGTAGTATTAGACTAGCGGGAGCGAGTTCCTACAATGAGCAGTTCTTC. It encodes CASSIRLAGASSYNEQFF.

This clone was seen just once. The chain recombines TRBV3-1 (or the pseudogene TRBV3-2) with TRBJ2-1, with 13 bases identical to TRBD2. The CDR3 runs 17 residues. The V segment lost 4 bases and the J segment 5 bases; nucleotides outside the gene matches: 8. Germline CDR1 and CDR2: LGHDT and YNNKEL (reference sequence). The CDR3 nucleotides read TGTGCCAGCAGCCCCCGACTAGCGGGAGGTATTGACAATGAGCAGTTCTTC. This gives the protein CASSPRLAGGIDNEQFF.

This clone was observed once. The chain has TRBV19 and TRBJ2-5, with TRBD1 as a possible D gene (6 bases). Germline CDR1 reads LNHDA; CDR2 reads SQIVND (reference sequence). Trimming removed 3 bases at V and 5 bases at J, with 10 bases between. This CDR3 comprises 13 residues. CDR3 region: CASSIGTGETQYF. DNA for the CDR3: TGTGCCAGTAGTATCGGAACAGGGGAGACCCAGTACTTC.

This chain connects TRBV2 to TRBJ1-4; weak D call: TRBD1 (6 bases). Germline V gene data show CDR1 as SNHLY and CDR2 as FYNNEI. With 8 bases removed from V and 4 bases from J, the gap between germline ends came to 14 bases. The CDR3 contains 14 residues. Here the CDR3 DNA reads TGTGCCAGCGGCAGACAGGCCCTTAATGAAAAACTGTTTTTT. It is translated as CASGRQALNEKLFF.

The chain employs TRBV7-9 and TRBJ1-2; 10 nucleotides agree with TRBD1. The CDR3 is made up of 15 amino acids. Trimming at V came to 5 bases and at J to 4 bases, leaving 7 bases not matched to a gene. CDR1 SEHNR and CDR2 FQNEAQ come from the germline V gene (reference sequence). The CDR3 nucleotides are TGTGCCAGCAGCCCTGGGACAGGGGATGTCTATGGCTACACCTTC. The encoded protein is CASSPGTGDVYGYTF.

This rearrangement joins TRBV5-4 to TRBJ2-6; D uncertain. Germline V lookup: CDR1 SGHNT, CDR2 YYREEE (reference sequence). CDR3 size: 15 residues. V was shortened by 2 bases and J by 1 base, with 7 bases between the two germline ends. CDR3 sequence: CASSFYLSGANVLTF. The DNA of the CDR3 is TGTGCCAGCAGCTTTTACCTTTCTGGGGCCAACGTCCTGACTTTC.